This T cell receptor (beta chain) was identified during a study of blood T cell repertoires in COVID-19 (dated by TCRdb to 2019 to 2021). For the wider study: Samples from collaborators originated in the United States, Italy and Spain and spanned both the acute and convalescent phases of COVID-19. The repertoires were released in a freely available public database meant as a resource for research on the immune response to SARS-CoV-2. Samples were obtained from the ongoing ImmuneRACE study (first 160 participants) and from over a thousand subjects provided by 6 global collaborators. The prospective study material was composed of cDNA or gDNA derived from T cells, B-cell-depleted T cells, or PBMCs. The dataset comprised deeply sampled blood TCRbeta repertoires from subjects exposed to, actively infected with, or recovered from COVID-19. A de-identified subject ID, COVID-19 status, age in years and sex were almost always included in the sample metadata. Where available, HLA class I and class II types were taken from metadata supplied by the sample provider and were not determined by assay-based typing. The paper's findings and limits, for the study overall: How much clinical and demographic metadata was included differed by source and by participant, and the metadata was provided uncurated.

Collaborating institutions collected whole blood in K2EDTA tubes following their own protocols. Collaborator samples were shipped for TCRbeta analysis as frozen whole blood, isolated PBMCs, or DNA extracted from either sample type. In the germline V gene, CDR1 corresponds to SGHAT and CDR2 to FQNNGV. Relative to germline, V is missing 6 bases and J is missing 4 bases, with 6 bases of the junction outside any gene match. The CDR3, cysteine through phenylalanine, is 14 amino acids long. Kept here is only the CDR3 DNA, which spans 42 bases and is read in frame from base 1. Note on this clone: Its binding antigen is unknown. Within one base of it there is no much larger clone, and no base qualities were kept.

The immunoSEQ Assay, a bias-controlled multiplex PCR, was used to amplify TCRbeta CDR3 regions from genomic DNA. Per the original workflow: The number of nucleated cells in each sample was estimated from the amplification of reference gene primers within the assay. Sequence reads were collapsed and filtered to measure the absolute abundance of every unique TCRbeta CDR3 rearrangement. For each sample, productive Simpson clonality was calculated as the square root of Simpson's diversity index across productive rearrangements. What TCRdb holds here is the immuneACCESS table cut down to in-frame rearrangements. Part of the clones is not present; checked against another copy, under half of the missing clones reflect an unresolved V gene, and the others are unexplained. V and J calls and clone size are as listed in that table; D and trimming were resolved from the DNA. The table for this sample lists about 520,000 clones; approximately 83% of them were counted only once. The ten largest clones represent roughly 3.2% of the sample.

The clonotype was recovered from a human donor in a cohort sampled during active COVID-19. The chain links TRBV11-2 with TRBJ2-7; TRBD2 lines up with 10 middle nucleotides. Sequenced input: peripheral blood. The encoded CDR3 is CASRAAGGTYEQYF. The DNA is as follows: TGTGCCAGCAGAGCAGCGGGAGGGACTTACGAGCAGTACTTC.